This passage covers 6 T cell receptor beta chains from one sample sequenced in a study of regulatory T cells in long-lasting Graves disease. Arm-PCR of CDR3 regions and iRepertoire HTBI primers were the basis on which TCR beta libraries were built. TCRdb called the multiplex PCR reads again in MiXCR, with one record for every CDR3 protein. The sample includes 400,000 to 550,000 distinct CDR3 sequences, more than 12% of them seen just once. As to time point: newly diagnosed GD, antithyroid drugs for less than 3 months. Scientists built the TCR library using RNA that was extracted from PBMCs. These data are also associated with another study on T cells in Graves' hyperthyroidism and ophthalmopathy.

The material was peripheral blood mononuclear cells (PBMCs), obtained at new diagnosis, from a patient treated with antithyroid drugs. Every receptor here comes from a woman in her 30s with Graves disease.

This clonotype was seen a few times. This chain connects TRBV11-2 to TRBJ1-5; 10 nucleotides line up with TRBD1. Unmatched junction bases numbered 8, after V lost 1 base and J lost 8 bases. Germline loops: CDR1 SGHAT, CDR2 FQNNGV. CDR3 length: 16 residues. The CDR3 sequence is CASSLGDRGFEEPQHF. CDR3 nucleotide sequence: TGTGCCAGCAGCTTAGGGGACAGGGGTTTCGAGGAGCCCCAGCATTTT.

This rearrangement joins TRBV7-2 to TRBJ2-7; 15 nucleotides align to TRBD2. The CDR3 runs 17 residues. Germline CDR1 is SGHTA and CDR2 is FQGNSA. V shed 3 bases and J 3 bases; nucleotides not matched to a gene: 6. CDR3 sequence: CASSFGLAGGPDYEQYF. In nucleotides, the CDR3 is TGTGCCAGCAGCTTCGGACTAGCGGGAGGGCCAGACTACGAGCAGTACTTC.

This clonotype was picked up many times. This chain links TRBV20-1 with TRBJ1-2; D is unresolved. Trimming pared 3 bases from V and 5 bases from J, leaving 10 bases between. The CDR3 length is 12 residues. CDR1 and CDR2 from the germline V gene are DFQATT and SNEGSKA (reference sequence). CDR3 in amino acids: CSARGREYGYTF. In nucleotides, the CDR3 is TGCAGTGCTAGGGGAAGGGAATATGGCTACACCTTC.

In its sample, this clonotype was seen many times. The V call is TRBV9, the J call TRBJ2-7, with 10 bases identical to TRBD2. Looked up from germline, CDR1 is SGDLS and CDR2 is YYNGEE. The length of the CDR3 is 14 residues. V shed 3 bases, J shed 6 bases, and the junction held 6 bases outside the gene matches. The CDR3 loop reads CASSALAGESEQYF. The CDR3 coding sequence is TGTGCCAGCAGCGCCCTAGCGGGAGAGAGCGAGCAGTACTTC.

This clonotype was recorded many times. The chain carries TRBV12-3 or TRBV12-4 and TRBJ2-7; 10 nucleotides agree with TRBD1. The V and J ends lost 5 bases and 6 bases, in that order; junction bases with no gene match: 19. CDR3 length: 18 amino acids. The CDR3, as DNA: TGTGCCAGCAGTCCTCGACCTCCAGGGACAGGGGCCGGGGGCGAGCAGTACTTC. This translates into CASSPRPPGTGAGGEQYF.

Written as DNA, the CDR3 is TGTGCCAGCAGTGAGAGATGGGACAGGGGAATCTATGGCTACACCTTC. Protein sequence: CASSERWDRGIYGYTF. The chain carries TRBV6-4 and TRBJ1-2; TRBD1 agrees at 10 bases. V shed 3 bases, J shed 4 bases, and the junction held 8 bases outside the gene matches. Germline V gene lookup returns CDR1 MRHNA and CDR2 SNTAGT. This CDR3 is built from 16 residues.